These 29 T cell receptor beta chains share one sample of origin, sequenced in a study of STAT3 mutations in large granular lymphocyte leukemia (dated by TCRdb to the late 2010s). Beyond this particular receptor, the publication reports: All T-LGLL patients had at least one immunodominant TCRbeta clonotype, and roughly half had multiple immunodominant subclonotypes.

Their specific antigens are unknown. Receptor libraries were prepared by the immunoSEQ multiplex PCR assay. This immuneACCESS table, as held by TCRdb, lists in-frame sequences with V and J called but not all clones. Of the missing ones, under half trace to an unresolved V gene in checked studies; the others have no known cause. The sample records roughly 46,000 clones, around 80% of which are singletons. Together, the top ten hold around 0.39% of the sample. The sample comprised PBMCs. Source of these receptors: a human donor with T large granular lymphocyte leukemia. Some clones in this sample may be carry-over from other donors' samples.

The chain carries TRBV6-1 and TRBJ1-1, with 8 nucleotides matching TRBD1. CDR3 length equals 15 residues. Looked up from germline, CDR1 is MNHNS and CDR2 is SASEGT. With 2 bases clipped from V and 4 bases from J, the junction kept 6 bases outside the gene matches. The CDR3 nucleotides read TGTGCCAGCAGTGAACTACAGGGGGTGGGCACTGAAGCTTTCTTT. Residues: CASSELQGVGTEAFF.

The chain has TRBV7-9 and TRBJ2-3; 9 bases line up with TRBD2. Germline V gene data show CDR1 as SEHNR and CDR2 as FQNEAQ (reference sequence). The J segment lost 5 bases and the V segment lost 5 bases, leaving 11 bases of the junction unmatched. There are 16 residues in the CDR3. The CDR3, as DNA: TGTGCCAGCAGCCCCCCCCCGGGACTAGCTAAAGATACGCAGTATTTT. This sequence encodes CASSPPPGLAKDTQYF.

The rearrangement joins TRBV7-2 to TRBJ1-1, with TRBD1 as a possible D gene (5 bases). CDR1 is SGHTA, CDR2 FQGNSA, per germline. The CDR3 extends over 14 amino acids. CDR3 region: CVSHPGGRNTEAFF. The CDR3 DNA is TGTGTCTCTCACCCGGGGGGAAGGAACACTGAAGCTTTCTTT.

The chain combines TRBV30 with TRBJ1-3; no reliable D call. The germline CDR1 and CDR2 sequences are GTSNPN and SVGIG (reference sequence). The CDR3 has 11 residues. V was shortened by 4 bases and J by 4 bases, with 5 bases between the two germline ends. The CDR3 loop reads CAWMRGNTIYF. DNA for the CDR3: TGTGCCTGGATGAGGGGAAACACCATATATTTT.

V is TRBV7-9 and J is TRBJ1-4; 7 positions match TRBD1. CDR1 is SEHNR, CDR2 FQNEAQ, per germline (reference sequence). This CDR3 comprises 15 residues. V trimming: 5 bases; J trimming: 1 base; junction bases outside the gene matches: 4. The CDR3 sequence is CASSPRQGTNEKLFF. The CDR3 DNA is TGTGCCAGCAGCCCCCGACAGGGAACTAATGAAAAACTGTTTTTT.

The rearrangement uses TRBV7-8 and TRBJ2-6; no clear D. This CDR3 region has 14 residues. With 1 base removed from V and 9 bases from J, the gap between germline ends came to 10 bases. Germline assignment: CDR1 SGHVS and CDR2 FQNEAQ. CDR3 in amino acids: CASSLESGINVLTF. DNA for the CDR3: TGTGCCAGCAGCTTAGAATCTGGGATCAACGTCCTGACTTTC.

This chain uses TRBV25-1 with TRBJ1-6, with no clear D. In germline, CDR1 is MGHDK, CDR2 SYGVNS. This CDR3 has 15 residues. V was pared by 4 bases and J by 1 base, with 8 bases between. The CDR3 nucleotides read TGTGCCAGCAGTGGCGGGATGTCCTATAATTCACCCCTCCACTTT. It is translated as CASSGGMSYNSPLHF.

The CDR3 coding sequence is TGTGCCAGCAGTTACTCGGACAGGGGGCACGAGACCCAGTACTTC. Translating gives CASSYSDRGHETQYF. V and J are TRBV6-5 and TRBJ2-5; 11 positions match TRBD1. The germline gives CDR1 MNHEY, CDR2 SVGAGI. V was clipped by 0 bases and J by 5 bases; unmatched bases: 2. The CDR3 contains 15 residues.

V is TRBV10-3 and J is TRBJ2-7; D perhaps matches TRBD1 (5 bases). Between the trimmed V and J ends, which lost 8 bases and 2 bases, there was a span of 13 bases. Looked up from germline, CDR1 is ENHRY and CDR2 is SYGVKD. This CDR3 contains 13 residues. As DNA, the CDR3 is TGTGCCATCGTTTGGCAGGGCCCCTACGAGCAGTACGTC. This gives the protein CAIVWQGPYEQYV.

This chain uses TRBV7-9 with TRBJ1-3; no definite D call. Germline CDR1 reads SEHNR; CDR2 reads FQNEAQ (reference sequence). Trimming took 1 base from V and 1 from J, leaving 5 bases between them. The CDR3 is 14 residues long. The CDR3 loop reads CASSLVGSGNTIYF. For the CDR3, the DNA is TGTGCCAGCAGCTTAGTAGGGTCTGGAAACACCATATATTTT. Drawing the rest from reference TRBV7-9 and TRBJ1-3, the complete variable domain is DTGVSQNPRHKITKRGQNVTFRCDPISEHNRLYWYRQTLGQGPEFLTYFQNEAQLEKSRLLSDRFSAERPKGSFSTLEIQRTEQGDSAMYLCASSLVGSGNTIYFGEGSWLTVV.

The chain is built from TRBV5-8 and TRBJ2-7; no clear D gene. Germline CDR1 and CDR2: SGHTS and YDEGEE. The CDR3 contains 12 residues. V lost 1 base to trimming and J lost 4 bases, with 6 bases between them. Written as DNA, the CDR3 is TGTGCCAGCAGCTTGCGAGTATACGAGCAGTACGTC. This translates into CASSLRVYEQYV.

V and J are TRBV10-2 and TRBJ2-1, with 7 bases identical to TRBD2. V was clipped by 6 bases and J by 4 bases; unmatched bases: 3. This CDR3 is 13 amino acids long. Per the germline V gene, CDR1 is WSHSY and CDR2 is SAAADI. The CDR3 DNA is TGCGCCAGCAGCCGGGACTATTACAATGAGCAGTTCTTC. Encoded protein: CASSRDYYNEQFF.

In this sample, this clone turned up once. This rearrangement joins TRBV6-6 to TRBJ2-3; TRBD1 matches 8 bases. This CDR3 contains 15 residues. J lost 5 bases, V lost 2 bases, and 6 bases had no gene match. CDR1 and CDR2 from the germline V gene are MNHNY and SVGAGI (reference sequence). The CDR3 coding sequence is TGTGCCAGCAGTTACCCCGGACAGGGAAAAGATACGCAGTATTTT. Amino acid sequence: CASSYPGQGKDTQYF.

This chain joins TRBV7-9 and TRBJ2-3; 7 bases agree with TRBD2. The CDR3 length is 19 residues. Trimming at V came to 1 base and at J to 0 bases, leaving 13 bases not matched to a gene. Germline V lookup: CDR1 SEHNR, CDR2 FQNEAQ (reference sequence). In nucleotides, the CDR3 is TGTGCCAGCAGCTTAGACCCAGCGGGGAGCACCTCTAGCACAGATACGCAGTATTTT. Translated: CASSLDPAGSTSSTDTQYF.

V and J are TRBV11-2 and TRBJ1-6; no clear D. V lost 0 bases and J 11 bases, leaving 8 bases between the germline ends. This CDR3 has 13 amino acids. Germline V gene sequence: CDR1 SGHAT, CDR2 FQNNGV. CDR3 in amino acids: CASSLEEFTPLHF. The CDR3 region has the DNA TGTGCCAGCAGCTTAGAAGAATTTACACCCCTCCACTTT. Together with reference TRBV11-2 and TRBJ1-6, the CDR3 gives the full variable domain: EAGVAQSPRYKIIEKRQSVAFWCNPISGHATLYWYQQILGQGPKLLIQFQNNGVVDDSQLPKDRFSAERLKGVDSTLKIQPAKLEDSAVYLCASSLEEFTPLHFGNGTRLTVT.

The CDR3 bases are TGTGCCAGCAGTTACCGATCAAGCGAGAGGGAGACCCAGTACTTC. It encodes CASSYRSSERETQYF. This chain uses TRBV27 with TRBJ2-5; no clear D. CDR3 size: 15 residues. In germline, CDR1 is MNHEY, CDR2 SMNVEV (reference sequence). The germline V and J ends were trimmed by 4 bases and 5 bases, with 17 bases remaining between them.

The V gene is TRBV11-3, the J gene TRBJ2-1; 8 nucleotides match TRBD2. Germline V gives CDR1 SGHNT, CDR2 YENEEA. The CDR3 is made up of 16 amino acids. The V and J ends lost 1 base and 1 base, in that order; junction bases with no gene match: 3. The CDR3 loop is CASSLVGTSSYNEQFF. CDR3 nucleotides: TGTGCCAGCAGCTTAGTCGGGACTAGTTCCTACAATGAGCAGTTCTTC.

The rearrangement joins TRBV7-9 to TRBJ1-1; a weak D match, TRBD1 (5 bases). There are 15 residues in the CDR3. Germline assignment: CDR1 SEHNR and CDR2 FQNEAQ (reference sequence). Trimming cost V 5 bases and J 5 bases, with 18 bases left between them. The CDR3: CASSPRSRGGTEAFF. CDR3 DNA: TGTGCCAGCAGCCCCCGTTCAAGGGGTGGAACTGAAGCTTTCTTT.

This chain connects TRBV7-2 to TRBJ1-2; 11 nucleotides line up with TRBD1. CDR3 length: 13 amino acids. Germline lookup yields CDR1 SGHTA and CDR2 FQGNSA. The V gene end was trimmed by 4 bases and the J gene end by 7 bases; junction bases not matched to a gene: 2. The CDR3 sequence: CASSSGTGGGYTF. Written as DNA, the CDR3 is TGTGCCAGCAGCTCCGGGACAGGGGGTGGCTACACCTTC. Full variable domain (missing parts from reference TRBV7-2 and TRBJ1-2): GAGVSQSPSNKVTEKGKDVELRCDPISGHTALYWYRQSLGQGLEFLIYFQGNSAPDKSGLPSDRFSAERTGGSVSTLTIQRTQQEDSAVYLCASSSGTGGGYTFGSGTRLTVV.

The V gene is TRBV28, the J gene TRBJ1-2; TRBD1 might be the D (5 bases). The CDR3 length is 14 residues. The V gene's germline CDR1 is MDHEN and CDR2 SYDVKM. Trimming cost V 3 bases and J 4 bases, with 12 bases left between them. CDR3 bases: TGTGCCAGCAGTTTCGTGGGGCTCGGCTATGGCTACACCTTC. This codes for CASSFVGLGYGYTF.

V gene TRBV7-9 combines with J gene TRBJ2-3; 14 bases agree with TRBD2. Losses at the gene ends were 8 bases for V and 4 bases for J; bases not matched to a gene: 5. The CDR3 loop spans 15 amino acids. Germline CDR1 SEHNR, CDR2 FQNEAQ (reference sequence). CDR3 in DNA: TGTGCCAGCGGTCGGACTAGCGGGGGGTCAGATACGCAGTATTTT. Translation gives CASGRTSGGSDTQYF.

The rearrangement links TRBV6-5 to TRBJ1-5; D remains ambiguous. Germline lookup yields CDR1 MNHEY and CDR2 SVGAGI. This CDR3 is 13 amino acids long. V lost 2 bases and J lost 7, with 9 bases in between. The CDR3 loop is CASSYTPKQPQHF. DNA for the CDR3: TGTGCCAGCAGTTACACCCCCAAACAGCCCCAGCATTTT.

In this sample, this clone turned up a few times. This sequence joins TRBV2 and TRBJ2-7, with 7 bases that match TRBD1. This CDR3 spans 17 amino acids. V gave up 9 bases and J gave up 3 bases; unmatched junction bases: 20. CDR1 SNHLY and CDR2 FYNNEI come from the germline V gene. The CDR3 sequence: CARYDTLTGPSFYEQYV. CDR3 sequence (DNA): TGTGCCAGATACGATACCTTGACAGGGCCGTCCTTCTACGAGCAGTACGTC.

This clone was counted a single time. This chain links TRBV19 with TRBJ2-1, with 11 bases fitting TRBD1. J lost 7 bases, V lost 6 bases, and 14 bases had no gene match. From germline, CDR1 is LNHDA and CDR2 SQIVND (reference sequence). The CDR3 loop spans 17 amino acids. The CDR3 DNA reads as TGTGCCAGTAGCCCGGGAGTTTGGGGACAGGGGGGGAATGAGCAGTTCTTC. Translation: CASSPGVWGQGGNEQFF.

This clone appeared a single time. This rearrangement joins TRBV2 to TRBJ2-7; the D call may be TRBD1 or TRBD2 (6 bases each). This CDR3 region has 17 residues. Germline V gene data show CDR1 as SNHLY and CDR2 as FYNNEI. With 6 bases removed from V and 0 bases from J, the gap between germline ends came to 21 bases. The CDR3: CASRATDPGALSYEQYV. CDR3 nucleotide sequence: TGTGCCAGCAGAGCCACCGATCCGGGGGCCCTCTCCTACGAGCAGTACGTC.

The count of this clone is one. This rearrangement joins TRBV7-9 to TRBJ1-1; maybe TRBD1 (5 bases). V shed 2 bases and J shed 3 bases, with 22 bases lying between them. Germline V gives CDR1 SEHNR, CDR2 FQNEAQ (reference sequence). The CDR3 consists of 18 residues. The CDR3 protein is CASSLIFGSGRVDTEAFF. For the CDR3, the DNA is TGTGCCAGCAGCTTAATTTTCGGGTCTGGCAGGGTGGACACTGAAGCTTTCTTT.

This clone showed up just a few times. This sequence joins TRBV5-1 and TRBJ2-2, with D possibly TRBD1 on 5 matching bases. The CDR3 contains 13 residues. Germline values: CDR1 SGHRS, CDR2 YFSETQ. Deletions cut 4 bases from V and 7 bases from J, with 11 bases between. CDR3 loop: CASSPWGIGELFF. In DNA form, the CDR3 reads TGCGCCAGCAGCCCATGGGGCATCGGGGAGCTGTTTTTT.

This chain connects TRBV27 to TRBJ2-2; 9 nucleotides line up with TRBD1. Per the germline V gene, CDR1 is MNHEY and CDR2 is SMNVEV (reference sequence). This CDR3 region has 16 residues. The V and J ends lost 4 bases and 5 bases, in that order; junction bases with no gene match: 8. The CDR3 is CASSSQGAGWTGELFF. DNA of the CDR3: TGTGCCAGCAGTTCACAGGGGGCCGGGTGGACCGGGGAGCTGTTTTTT.

The chain employs TRBV7-9 and TRBJ1-1; 9 bases are shared with TRBD1. CDR3 size: 14 residues. Germline CDR1 and CDR2: SEHNR and FQNEAQ (reference sequence). After removal of 2 bases from V and 6 bases from J, the junction contained 4 bases not matched to a gene. The CDR3 nucleotides read TGTGCCAGCAGCTTAAAGAGACAGGGGGCTGAAGCTTTCTTT. The encoded protein is CASSLKRQGAEAFF.